Given below is one T cell receptor beta chain in context. Antigen specificity is unknown. The sample originates from a study of shared clonotypes between healthy human individuals. V lost 6 bases and J lost 4; bases outside the gene matches: 9. Germline V gene lookup returns CDR1 MDHEN and CDR2 SYDVKM. The CDR3 extends over 14 amino acids. Some clones are missing from TCRdb's copy, which holds only in-frame ones; the method was immunoSEQ multiplex PCR. The data hold 2 million to 2.5 million clones, with about 90% observed a single time. Whole-study findings and limits: Although depth was large, rarefaction showed that sequencing of the sorted subsets was incomplete. Naive CD4 clonotype sharing across several donors was approximately 5%.

The sample was naive CD4+ T cells from PBMCs. The subset: CD45RA+ positively selected. V usage is TRBV28 and J usage is TRBJ2-7; TRBD2 agrees at 7 bases. The TCR originated in a man younger than 35 in good health. Some clones in this sample may be carry-over from other donors' samples. CDR3 in DNA: TGTGCCAGCAGCCGAAGCGGGATCCGGTACGAGCAGTACTTC. Its protein is CASSRSGIRYEQYF.